This T cell receptor (beta chain) was identified during a study of blood T cell repertoires in COVID-19. The CDR3 sequence is 15 residues long. The authors' processing: Reference gene primer amplification yielded estimated nucleated cell counts. Assay: immunoSEQ multiplex PCR; the TCRdb copy retains only in-frame clones and omits some. V, J and clone size are taken as reported in that table, and D and trimming were inferred from the DNA itself. The table shows 14,000 or so clones, with roughly 75% occurring only once. The source is a boy aged 2 to 9 with active or convalescent COVID-19. The chain combines TRBV21-1 with TRBJ1-4; the DNA was not used to check the table's D call, TRBD1. TRBV21-1 represents a pseudogene. The sample was peripheral blood. CDR3 amino acids: CASSRPGDRGEKLFF. The CDR3 coding sequence is TGTGCCAGCAGCCGACCCGGGGACAGGGGTGAAAAACTGTTTTTT.